Following are 32 T cell receptor beta chains from one sample sequenced in a study of blood T cell repertoires in COVID-19. Generated by immunoSEQ multiplex PCR, the TCRdb table keeps only in-frame clones and is missing some. This sample carries under 450,000 clones, approximately 86% of them seen once, and the ten largest clones take just over 7%. The sample taken for sequencing was peripheral blood. The receptors were sampled from a woman in her fifties or sixties with COVID-19, enrolled during active disease.

The rearrangement joins TRBV27 to TRBJ2-7; 8 bases align to TRBD2. Germline CDR1 and CDR2: MNHEY and SMNVEV (reference sequence). The length of the CDR3 is 12 residues. After removal of 8 bases from V and 6 bases from J, the junction contained 6 bases not matched to a gene. CDR3 DNA sequence: TGTGCCAGCTGGACTAGCTTTGGCGAGCAGTACTTC. It codes for CASWTSFGEQYF.

V and J are TRBV7-3 and TRBJ2-6, with 7 bases that match TRBD2. Trimming took 5 bases from V and 2 from J; bases not matched to a gene: 9. There are 17 residues in the CDR3. The germline gives CDR1 SGHTA, CDR2 FQGTGA. The CDR3 nucleotides read TGTGCCAGCAGCCCCCGGGGAGGGCTTGCTGGGGCCAACGTCCTGACTTTC. Residues: CASSPRGGLAGANVLTF.

The V call is TRBV7-2, the J call TRBJ1-3; a weak D match, TRBD1 (6 bases). CDR1 SGHTA and CDR2 FQGNSA come from the germline V gene. Trimming took 5 bases from V and 1 from J, leaving 15 bases between them. The CDR3 is made up of 16 amino acids. This CDR3 reads CASSSGQYRSGNTIYF. In nucleotides, the CDR3 is TGTGCCAGCAGCAGCGGACAGTACCGGTCTGGAAACACCATATATTTT.

The chain has TRBV4-1 and TRBJ2-2, with 7 bases that match TRBD1. The CDR3 has 14 residues. Germline CDR1 reads MGHRA; CDR2 reads YSYEKL. After removal of 4 bases from V and 4 bases from J, the junction contained 3 bases not matched to a gene. CDR3 DNA: TGCGCCAGCAGCCCGACAGGGAGCACCGGGGAGCTGTTTTTT. This encodes CASSPTGSTGELFF.

The rearrangement joins TRBV29-1 to TRBJ1-2; the D is unclear. The ends were cut back, 4 bases at V and 4 bases at J, with 13 bases in the middle. Germline V lookup: CDR1 SQVTM, CDR2 ANQGSEA. This CDR3 has 13 amino acids. In DNA, the CDR3 is TGCAGCGTTGTAAGGGAGACCGGCTATGGCTACACCTTC. Translating it yields CSVVRETGYGYTF.

This chain links TRBV6-5 with TRBJ1-5, with 10 bases identical to TRBD1. Trimming took 5 bases from V and 8 from J; bases not matched to a gene: 6. CDR1 and CDR2 (germline): MNHEY, SVGAGI. The CDR3 extends over 14 amino acids. The CDR3 spells CASSPDRGWEPQHF. The CDR3 DNA follows: TGTGCCAGCAGTCCGGACAGGGGGTGGGAGCCCCAGCATTTT.

The chain carries TRBV11-3 and TRBJ2-2, with 14 nucleotides matching TRBD2. V lost 4 bases and J lost 7; bases outside the gene matches: 8. CDR3 length: 17 residues. Per the germline V gene, CDR1 is SGHNT and CDR2 is YENEEA. As DNA, the CDR3 is TGTGCCAGCAGCTCCCGACTAGCGGGGGGGCTCGTCGGGGAGCTGTTTTTT. It translates to CASSSRLAGGLVGELFF.

V usage is TRBV7-6 and J usage is TRBJ2-7, with 10 positions matching TRBD2. The CDR3 has 14 amino acids. Unmatched junction bases numbered 5, after V lost 3 bases and J lost 6 bases. The germline V gene has CDR1 SGHVS and CDR2 FNYEAQ. CDR3 sequence (DNA): TGTGCCAGCAGCTTGAGCGGGGGGGCCGCCGAGCAGTACTTC. Protein product: CASSLSGGAAEQYF.

V and J are TRBV4-3 and TRBJ1-3; D is unresolved. The germline V gene encodes CDR1 LGHNA and CDR2 YSLEER. V lost 0 bases, J lost 0 bases, and 9 bases lay in between. The CDR3 contains 16 residues. CDR3 region: CASSQDRRVSGNTIYF. CDR3 bases: TGCGCCAGCAGCCAAGATCGGAGGGTCTCTGGAAACACCATATATTTT.

This sequence joins TRBV4-1 and TRBJ2-4; 7 positions agree with TRBD2. There are 17 residues in the CDR3. Germline V gene data show CDR1 as MGHRA and CDR2 as YSYEKL. Trimming at V came to 3 bases and at J to 6 bases, leaving 14 bases not matched to a gene. The DNA for the CDR3 is TGCGCCAGCAGCCAGGGCCCAGCGGGGCCTCGGGGAAACATTCAGTACTTC. Its protein is CASSQGPAGPRGNIQYF.

V usage is TRBV5-5 and J usage is TRBJ1-1; no clear D gene. Germline assignment: CDR1 SGHKS and CDR2 YYEKEE (reference sequence). This CDR3 is 13 amino acids long. The ends were cut back, 1 base at V and 4 bases at J, with 8 bases in the middle. CDR3: CASSLRGSTEAFF. The CDR3 bases are TGTGCCAGCAGCTTGCGGGGAAGCACTGAAGCTTTCTTT.

V and J are TRBV12-3 or TRBV12-4 and TRBJ2-3; perhaps TRBD2 as D (5 bases). The ends were cut back, 7 bases at V and 4 bases at J, with 9 bases in the middle. The CDR3 is made up of 12 amino acids. The CDR3 nucleotides are TGTGCCAGCAACGGAGGAGCAGATACGCAGTATTTT. Its protein product is CASNGGADTQYF.

This clone has just one count. The chain recombines TRBV25-1 with TRBJ1-4; D not resolved. V lost 4 bases to trimming and J lost 11 bases, with 11 bases between them. CDR1 is MGHDK, CDR2 SYGVNS, per germline. The CDR3 sequence is 12 residues long. The CDR3 nucleotides are TGTGCCAGCAGTGTTTCCGGACTCAAACTGTTTTTT. Protein: CASSVSGLKLFF.

CDR3 in DNA: TGTGCCAGCAGGGACAGTTACAATGAGCAGTTCTTC. It codes for CASRDSYNEQFF. J is TRBJ2-1 and V is TRBV2; the D gene is possibly TRBD1 (6 bases). Trimming stripped 6 bases from V and 4 bases from J, with 7 bases between. CDR1 and CDR2 from the germline V gene are SNHLY and FYNNEI. The CDR3 runs to 12 residues.

This clone was counted once. J is TRBJ1-4 and V is TRBV28, with 7 bases identical to TRBD1. This CDR3 comprises 18 residues. The germline V gene encodes CDR1 MDHEN and CDR2 SYDVKM. The J segment lost 0 bases and the V segment lost 7 bases, leaving 14 bases of the junction unmatched. The CDR3 reads CASNSEGQTFATNEKLFF. CDR3 nucleotides: TGTGCCAGCAATTCCGAGGGACAGACCTTTGCAACTAATGAAAAACTGTTTTTT.

The table lists this clone with a count of one. The chain couples TRBV7-3 to TRBJ2-1; weak D call: TRBD1 (5 bases). From germline, CDR1 is SGHTA and CDR2 FQGTGA. This CDR3 region has 16 residues. V shed 0 bases and J shed 2 bases, with 11 bases lying between them. The CDR3 here is CASSLTYQGTYNEQFF. The CDR3 coding sequence is TGTGCCAGCAGCTTAACGTACCAGGGAACCTACAATGAGCAGTTCTTC.

In regard to this clone: Other DNA sequences within the sample encode an identical CDR3. The rearrangement joins TRBV9 to TRBJ1-1; weak D call: TRBD1 (6 bases). Germline lookup yields CDR1 SGDLS and CDR2 YYNGEE. This CDR3 spans 13 amino acids. V gave up 4 bases and J gave up 2 bases, with 9 bases separating them. The CDR3 reads CASSLRGNTEAFF. The CDR3 DNA reads as TGTGCCAGCAGCCTCAGGGGTAACACTGAAGCTTTCTTT.

The chain couples TRBV6-2 or TRBV6-3 to TRBJ1-4; weak D call: TRBD1 (6 bases). CDR1 and CDR2 from the germline V gene are MNHEY and SVGEGT. Trimming shortened V by 0 bases and J by 0 bases, and 11 bases separated the two germline ends. The CDR3 consists of 17 residues. CDR3 nucleotide sequence: TGTGCCAGCAGTTACTCATCCAGGGGTGCAACTAATGAAAAACTGTTTTTT. This gives the protein CASSYSSRGATNEKLFF.

This CDR3 is CASSSGLQADTQYF. CDR3 in DNA: TGTGCCAGCAGTTCAGGACTCCAGGCAGATACGCAGTATTTT. This chain links TRBV6-5 with TRBJ2-3; a weak D match, TRBD2 (5 bases). The CDR3 has 14 residues. Looked up from germline, CDR1 is MNHEY and CDR2 is SVGAGI. The germline V and J ends were trimmed by 4 bases and 4 bases, with 12 bases remaining between them.

In this sample, this clone turned up a few times. The chain recombines TRBV12-3 or TRBV12-4 with TRBJ1-1, with no clear D. The CDR3 totals 10 residues. Trimming stripped 7 bases from V and 10 bases from J, with 10 bases between. CDR3 DNA: TGTGCCAGCACCCAGGCTGGAGCTTTCTTT. Its translation is CASTQAGAFF.

The chain carries TRBV12-5 and TRBJ1-2, with D unresolved. The CDR3 covers 13 residues. From germline, CDR1 is LGHNT and CDR2 FRNRAP. Trimming stripped 5 bases from V and 7 bases from J, with 14 bases between. The CDR3 bases are TGTGCTAGTGGTACCCCGCGGCTCGGTGGCTACACCTTC. Protein sequence: CASGTPRLGGYTF.

A few counts support this clone. The genes are TRBV15 and TRBJ2-3, with no clear D. Germline V gives CDR1 LNHNV, CDR2 YYDKDF (reference sequence). V lost 0 bases and J 12 bases, leaving 10 bases between the germline ends. The CDR3 covers 12 residues. The CDR3 loop reads CATSRDTSSQYF. For the CDR3, the DNA is TGTGCCACCAGCAGAGATACTTCGTCCCAGTATTTT.

The rearrangement joins TRBV30 to TRBJ1-2; D unresolved. The CDR3 runs to 15 residues. Germline V gene data show CDR1 as GTSNPN and CDR2 as SVGIG (reference sequence). Trimming removed 0 bases at V and 1 base at J, with 12 bases between. CDR3 DNA: TGTGCCTGGAGTGTACGTGACGGACTTAACTATGGCTACACCTTC. Translating it yields CAWSVRDGLNYGYTF.

This sequence joins TRBV19 and TRBJ1-2, with 8 bases identical to TRBD1. Germline trimming cut 4 bases from V and 7 bases from J; bases unmatched to any gene: 8. In germline, CDR1 is LNHDA, CDR2 SQIVND (reference sequence). This CDR3 spans 14 amino acids. The CDR3 sequence is CASSTDRGIRGYTF. In DNA form, the CDR3 reads TGTGCCAGTAGTACAGACAGGGGAATCCGTGGCTACACCTTC. The full variable domain, its missing parts supplied by reference TRBV19 and TRBJ1-2, is DGGITQSPKYLFRKEGQNVTLSCEQNLNHDAMYWYRQDPGQGLRLIYYSQIVNDFQKGDIAEGYSVSREKKESFPLTVTSAQKNPTAFYLCASSTDRGIRGYTFGSGTRLTVV.

The V call is TRBV6-2 or TRBV6-3, the J call TRBJ2-7; a possible D gene is TRBD1 (6 bases). Germline CDR1 MNHEY, CDR2 SVGEGT. This CDR3 spans 14 amino acids. Trimming left V 4 bases short and J 1 base short, with 11 bases between. The CDR3 is CASSLGHLSYEQYF. The CDR3 coding sequence is TGTGCCAGCAGTTTGGGACACTTATCCTACGAGCAGTACTTC.

Comments on this clone: The identical CDR3 is also encoded by other nucleotide sequences in the sample. The V call is TRBV4-2, the J call TRBJ2-5, with 13 bases aligning to TRBD2. V gave up 4 bases and J gave up 4 bases; unmatched junction bases: 3. This CDR3 has 15 amino acids. Germline loops: CDR1 LGHNA, CDR2 YNFKEQ. Here the CDR3 reads CASSPTSGGAETQYF. CDR3 DNA: TGTGCCAGCAGCCCAACTAGCGGGGGGGCAGAGACCCAGTACTTC.

This clone was picked up one time. The rearrangement links TRBV27 to TRBJ2-7; 7 bases match TRBD1. The CDR3 sequence is 13 residues long. Losses at the gene ends were 6 bases for V and 6 bases for J; bases not matched to a gene: 8. The germline V gene encodes CDR1 MNHEY and CDR2 SMNVEV (reference sequence). The CDR3 bases are TGTGCCAGCAGCTCCCTGACAGGGCGCGAGCAGTACTTC. This translates into CASSSLTGREQYF.

J is TRBJ1-6 and V is TRBV11-3; D gene unclear. This CDR3 spans 16 amino acids. The germline CDR1 and CDR2 sequences are SGHNT and YENEEA. The V and J ends lost 7 bases and 0 bases respectively, with 13 bases between them. In DNA, the CDR3 is TGTGCCAGCACACTCGCTCGGAGCTCCTATAATTCACCCCTCCACTTT. Protein sequence: CASTLARSSYNSPLHF.

This clone was picked up many times. The chain combines TRBV2 with TRBJ1-5; D unresolved. V dropped 6 bases and J dropped 0 bases, with 6 bases sitting between them. Germline CDR1 and CDR2: SNHLY and FYNNEI. The CDR3 covers 13 residues. The CDR3 DNA is TGTGCCAGCAGGAGGGATAGCAATCAGCCCCAGCATTTT. The encoded protein is CASRRDSNQPQHF. Based on the CDR3 plus reference TRBV2 and TRBJ1-5, the full variable domain is EPEVTQTPSHQVTQMGQEVILRCVPISNHLYFYWYRQILGQKVEFLVSFYNNEISEKSEIFDDQFSVERPDGSNFTLKIRSTKLEDSAMYFCASRRDSNQPQHFGDGTRLSIL.

This clone was seen only a few times. The sample carries other DNA sequences with the same CDR3. V gene TRBV9 combines with J gene TRBJ1-5; D is unresolved. Germline V gene sequence: CDR1 SGDLS, CDR2 YYNGEE. The CDR3 is 13 residues long. The V end lost 0 bases, the J end lost 6 bases, and 7 bases lay between the germline ends. In DNA, the CDR3 is TGTGCCAGCAGCGTAGACGGGTCTCAGCCCCAGCATTTT. Residues: CASSVDGSQPQHF.

V and J are TRBV5-1 and TRBJ2-3; 12 bases fit TRBD2. This CDR3 spans 16 amino acids. After removal of 3 bases from V and 1 base from J, the junction contained 3 bases not matched to a gene. Germline V gene data show CDR1 as SGHRS and CDR2 as YFSETQ. CDR3 protein: CASSSRLAGGTDTQYF. CDR3 bases: TGCGCCAGCAGCTCCCGACTAGCGGGGGGCACAGATACGCAGTATTTT.

This chain joins TRBV4-1 and TRBJ1-5; the match to TRBD1 covers 8 bases. This CDR3 has 17 residues. Losses at the gene ends were 6 bases for V and 5 bases for J; bases not matched to a gene: 15. Germline V CDR1 and CDR2: MGHRA, YSYEKL. CDR3 region: CASSQTGFIQGDQPQHF. The CDR3 DNA reads as TGCGCCAGCAGTCAAACTGGATTCATACAGGGGGATCAGCCCCAGCATTTT.